This T cell receptor beta chain was captured in a study of immune aging and cytomegalovirus after organ transplant listed by TCRdb under 2021. About the full investigation: All transplant recipients received three-drug immunosuppression with prednisone, tacrolimus, and mycophenolate. General conclusions and limits of the study: Since the sequencing data did not include a CD57 measurement, a conservative gene-based definition of aging was used in its place. Large clones contained a higher proportion of TEMRA cells, and the seven largest clones (1904 cells) acquired aged and TEMRA cells while losing TCM cells. Following viremia, cells with an aged phenotype rose post-transplant no matter the clone size, with the increase showing up earlier in large clones (days 200-264) than in small clones.

Turning to this clonotype: This receptor's antigen is unknown. The input lacks base qualities; no much larger clone sits a single base away.

Library method: single-cell sequencing. Reads for this sample came from an Illumina NovaSeq 6000. The BD Rhapsody Targeted mRNA and AbSeq Reagent Kit was used in a microwell format for cell capture and library preparation. The libraries included TCR, sample tags, AbSeq, and targeted mRNA from the Human T-Cell Expression Panel, along with custom TOX and TOX2 primers. Sequencing of the libraries was done on an Illumina NovaSeq. The original pipeline was this. The analysis covered about 10,000 cells in total, of which 7076 were CD8 T cells and some 4,000 were CD8 T cells with an identifiable TCR CDR3. Raw data were processed with the BD Rhapsody Targeted Analysis Pipeline with V(D)J processing on the Seven Bridges Genomics platform. Quality control, Sample Tag demultiplexing with Lex-BDSMK, clone identification with VDJ Explorer, and Seurat clustering were all done in SeqGeq 1.6.0. A clone was considered non-expanded if it made up <1% of CD8 T cells, and considered a clonal expansion if it made up >2.5% of the sample. TCRdb took the public reads, trimmed them with fastp at Q25, ran MiXCR for clone calling and kept in-frame beta chains. When rows share a CDR3 protein, they turn into one entry using the most common DNA and genes. The V and J calls were determined by TCRdb, not by the authors. The sample table lists 20,000 to 25,000 distinct CDR3 sequences, around 34% of them with a count of one. Less than 30% of the sample is held by the ten biggest clonotypes.

Per the publication, the time point label means: five sample-tagged time points from pre-transplant (day -1) to day 368 post-transplant, pooled. Thawed PBMC were stimulated for approximately twelve hours with a CMV IE-1 overlapping peptide library without transport inhibitors. Thawed cells were rested overnight and then stimulated in R10 medium with CD28/CD49d costimulation. The IE-1 peptide library consisted of 15-amino-acid peptides overlapping by 11 amino acids. Samples from each time point were barcoded using BD Single-Cell Multiplexing Kit Sample Tags, then pooled and stained with oligo-conjugated anti-CD45RA and sorting antibodies. A BD FACSAria III was used to sort CMV-responsive CD8+CD137+ and CD4+CD154+ T cells at 4-way purity. EDTA vacutainers were used to collect blood, which was then processed with a Ficoll gradient within 1-24 hours. The input for sequencing was CMV peptide-activated CD4+ and CD8+ T cells sorted from blood, taken at five time points, pooled. This specimen's cell subset or site label, per the study, means: sorted CD8+CD137+ and CD4+CD154+ T cells after around 12 h CMV IE-1 peptide stimulation. The receptor was derived from a female donor who had a heart transplant and CMV viremia.

In nucleotide form, the sequence is TGTGCCAGCAGTTTACGGGACAGCGGCTTGGGGTACACTGAAGCTTTCTTT. Its coded protein is CASSLRDSGLGYTEAFF. The rearrangement combines TRBV27 with TRBJ1-1; a stretch of 7 junction bases matches TRBD1. The CDR3, from cysteine to phenylalanine, totals 17 residues. Of the read, only the CDR3 DNA is kept; its 51 bases are in frame from base 1. Trimming takes 2 bases off V and 3 bases off J; junction bases not matched to a gene: 12. The germline V gene (reference sequence) specifies MNHEY as CDR1 and SMNVEV as CDR2.